This TCR beta chain was sequenced in a study of a mutant IDH1 vaccine in newly diagnosed glioma. Background on the study: Sex distribution of treated patients was approximately 62% male and about 40% female; mean age was around 40 years. Week 35 held visit V12, while week 47 held visit V13.

General study results and limits: There seemed to be no relation between pseudoprogression and changes in top peripheral T cell clonotypes.

To note about this clone: Antigen: not known.

V was trimmed by 6 bases and J by 5 bases, leaving 10 bases between them. Germline V lookup: CDR1 SQVTM, CDR2 ANQGSEA. This CDR3 has 11 amino acids. Time point noted: week 47, end of study. Each dose delivered 300 ug of mutant IDH1 20-mer peptide subcutaneously with imiquimod. Across weeks 1, 3, 5, 7, 11, 15, 19 and 23, patients received a vaccination each time, eight in all. Profiling relied on immunoSEQ multiplex PCR, and the TCRdb table lists in-frame clones only, not all of them. The sample contains about 50,000 clones, approximately 80% of which appear only once. The input for sequencing was PBMCs, taken from a glioma patient whose treatment included an IDH1 peptide vaccine. The sequence was collected from a woman in her thirties or forties with glioma. Some clones in this sample may be carry-over from other donors' samples. The chain carries TRBV29-1 and TRBJ1-2; D gene uncertain. The CDR3 bases are TGCAGCGTCTTTGGGCAATATGGCTACACCTTC. It translates to CSVFGQYGYTF. Supplemented by reference TRBV29-1 and TRBJ1-2, the full variable domain reads SAVISQKPSRDICQRGTSLTIQCQVDSQVTMMFWYRQQPGQSLTLIATANQGSEATYESGFVIDKFPISRPNLTFSTLTVSNMSPEDSSIYLCSVFGQYGYTFGSGTRLTVV.